A single sample is the source of the 24 T cell receptor beta chains below, sequenced in a study of blood T cell repertoires in COVID-19. Using immunoSEQ multiplex PCR, the repertoire was profiled, and TCRdb retains in-frame clones only, with some absent. Here the sample spans hundreds of thousands of clones, around nine tenths being singletons. The specimen was peripheral blood. The source of these receptors is a man aged 55 to 69 who had recovered from COVID-19.

The rearrangement uses TRBV2 and TRBJ2-7; TRBD2 might be the D (6 bases). The V end was cut by 7 bases, the J end by 0 bases, with 13 bases between. The CDR3 extends over 14 amino acids. The germline V gene encodes CDR1 SNHLY and CDR2 FYNNEI. CDR3 DNA sequence: TGTGCCAGCACGGAGGCGGGATACTCCTACGAGCAGTACTTC. Amino acid sequence: CASTEAGYSYEQYF.

This chain uses TRBV30 with TRBJ2-7; perhaps TRBD2 as D (6 bases). CDR1 is GTSNPN, CDR2 SVGIG, per germline (reference sequence). The CDR3 has 12 amino acids. The germline V and J ends were trimmed by 2 bases and 3 bases, with 8 bases remaining between them. The CDR3 reads CAWSSGFYEQYF. The CDR3 DNA reads TGTGCCTGGAGTAGCGGGTTCTACGAGCAGTACTTC.

V is TRBV12-3 or TRBV12-4 and J is TRBJ2-5; the D gene is possibly TRBD1 (5 bases). Trimming left V 6 bases short and J 10 bases short, with 15 bases between. The CDR3 has 12 amino acids. The CDR3 DNA follows: TGTGCCAGCAGCAAACAGGACCTAAGCCAGTACTTC. It is translated as CASSKQDLSQYF.

Regarding this clone: The junction departs from the called germline gene at one end, perhaps through a read error. This sequence joins TRBV2 and TRBJ1-5; maybe TRBD1 (6 bases). Germline V gene data show CDR1 as SNHLY and CDR2 as FYNNEI. The CDR3 is made up of 15 amino acids. The CDR3 loop reads CANSQTGLSNQPQHF. The DNA for the CDR3 is TGTGCCAACAGTCAGACAGGTCTGAGCAATCAGCCCCAGCATTTT.

The V gene is TRBV3-1 (or the pseudogene TRBV3-2), the J gene TRBJ2-7; 7 bases agree with TRBD2. Losses at the gene ends were 3 bases for V and 5 bases for J; bases not matched to a gene: 7. The CDR3 has 14 residues. Germline CDR1 and CDR2: LGHDT and YNNKEL (reference sequence). This chain's CDR3 is CASSHAGEGHEQYF. CDR3 in DNA: TGTGCCAGCAGCCATGCGGGAGAAGGGCACGAGCAGTACTTC.

The chain couples TRBV5-4 to TRBJ1-2; 9 bases match TRBD1. Per germline, CDR1 SGHNT and CDR2 YYREEE (reference sequence). The length of the CDR3 is 15 residues. Trimming cost V 2 bases and J 6 bases; bases outside gene matches: 8. CDR3 region: CASSFPGQGGDGYTF. The CDR3 DNA sequence: TGTGCCAGCAGCTTTCCGGGACAGGGAGGGGATGGCTACACCTTC.

This clone showed up just a few times. The rearrangement joins TRBV19 to TRBJ1-2; 11 bases line up with TRBD1. V shed 5 bases and J 0 bases; nucleotides not matched to a gene: 5. Per germline, CDR1 LNHDA and CDR2 SQIVND (reference sequence). The CDR3 contains 16 residues. This CDR3 reads CASSEGQGVANYGYTF. The CDR3 DNA reads as TGTGCCAGTAGTGAGGGACAGGGGGTCGCTAACTATGGCTACACCTTC.

The CDR3 region is CASITPPTGEEKLFF. CDR3 nucleotides: TGTGCCAGCATAACCCCCCCGACAGGGGAGGAAAAACTGTTTTTT. The V call is TRBV7-2, the J call TRBJ1-4, with 8 nucleotides matching TRBD1. The CDR3 length is 15 residues. V lost 7 bases and J lost 8; bases outside the gene matches: 12. The V gene's germline CDR1 is SGHTA and CDR2 FQGNSA. The variable domain in full, completed from reference TRBV7-2 and TRBJ1-4, reads GAGVSQSPSNKVTEKGKDVELRCDPISGHTALYWYRQSLGQGLEFLIYFQGNSAPDKSGLPSDRFSAERTGGSVSTLTIQRTQQEDSAVYLCASITPPTGEEKLFFGSGTQLSVL.

The chain combines TRBV11-3 with TRBJ2-7; D perhaps matches TRBD2 (6 bases). Germline V gene sequence: CDR1 SGHNT, CDR2 YENEEA. There are 14 residues in the CDR3. V was shortened by 5 bases and J by 2 bases, with 13 bases between the two germline ends. CDR3 nucleotide sequence: TGTGCCAGCAGCCCCGGTGGAGGGACCTACGAGCAGTACTTC. Its translation is CASSPGGGTYEQYF.

J is TRBJ1-2 and V is TRBV7-9, with a possible D match to TRBD1 (6 bases). This CDR3 has 13 amino acids. CDR1 and CDR2 from the germline V gene are SEHNR and FQNEAQ (reference sequence). V dropped 2 bases and J dropped 8 bases, with 12 bases sitting between them. The CDR3 DNA is TGTGCCAGCAGCTTAACGTCAGGGGCGGGCTACACCTTC. As protein: CASSLTSGAGYTF.

V usage is TRBV5-1 and J usage is TRBJ2-7; D is perhaps TRBD1 (5 bases). The V gene lost 0 bases and the J gene lost 4 bases, with 11 bases spanning the gap. CDR3 length: 14 amino acids. CDR1 is SGHRS and CDR2 is YFSETQ in the germline V gene. CDR3: CASSLVANRYEQYF. For the CDR3, the DNA is TGCGCCAGCAGCTTGGTCGCGAACAGGTACGAGCAGTACTTC.

The J gene is TRBJ1-2, the V gene TRBV28; maybe TRBD1 (5 bases). The V end was cut by 4 bases, the J end by 7 bases, with 16 bases between. The CDR3 extends over 14 amino acids. Per germline, CDR1 MDHEN and CDR2 SYDVKM. CDR3: CASSSSQGEVGYTF. CDR3 bases: TGTGCCAGCAGTTCCTCCCAGGGTGAGGTTGGCTACACCTTC.

This clone was seen just once. The V call is TRBV12-3 or TRBV12-4, the J call TRBJ2-5; D ambiguous. V was cut by 3 bases and J by 4 bases, with 9 bases left in between. The CDR3 loop spans 13 amino acids. DNA for the CDR3: TGTGCCAGCAGTTTGACGGAGTTAGAGACCCAGTACTTC. Amino acid sequence: CASSLTELETQYF.

The V call is TRBV18, the J call TRBJ2-2; no firm D call. The CDR3 totals 15 residues. In germline, CDR1 is KGHSH, CDR2 LQKENI. V shed 3 bases and J shed 1 base, with 9 bases lying between them. The CDR3 DNA reads TGTGCCAGCTCACCCCTAATTGGGAACACCGGGGAGCTGTTTTTT. The encoded protein is CASSPLIGNTGELFF.

This clone was seen only a few times. The CDR3 here is CASRDDRGGNQPQHF. DNA of the CDR3: TGTGCCAGCAGAGATGACAGGGGAGGAAATCAGCCCCAGCATTTT. This rearrangement joins TRBV2 to TRBJ1-5, with TRBD1 identical over 8 bases. Germline CDR1 and CDR2: SNHLY and FYNNEI. This CDR3 has 15 amino acids. With V trimmed by 6 bases and J by 4 bases, 8 bases remained unmatched. The full variable domain, its missing parts supplied by reference TRBV2 and TRBJ1-5, is EPEVTQTPSHQVTQMGQEVILRCVPISNHLYFYWYRQILGQKVEFLVSFYNNEISEKSEIFDDQFSVERPDGSNFTLKIRSTKLEDSAMYFCASRDDRGGNQPQHFGDGTRLSIL.

The V call is TRBV7-9, the J call TRBJ1-1, with D hard to call. The CDR3 extends over 13 amino acids. Germline assignment: CDR1 SEHNR and CDR2 FQNEAQ (reference sequence). Trimming took off 2 bases at V and 7 bases at J, with 11 bases between the two ends. The CDR3 protein is CASSLSGSHEAFF. CDR3 bases: TGTGCCAGCAGCTTAAGTGGTAGTCATGAAGCTTTCTTT.

The J gene is TRBJ2-1, the V gene TRBV19, with D maybe TRBD2 (6 bases). Germline V gives CDR1 LNHDA, CDR2 SQIVND (reference sequence). V shed 3 bases and J shed 0 bases, with 9 bases lying between them. The CDR3 sequence is 15 residues long. The CDR3 here is CASSILANSYNEQFF. The CDR3, as DNA: TGTGCCAGTAGTATCCTAGCGAACTCCTACAATGAGCAGTTCTTC.

The V call is TRBV18, the J call TRBJ2-6; D call uncertain. The CDR3 is made up of 15 amino acids. Trimming stripped 2 bases from V and 3 bases from J, with 8 bases between. Germline CDR1 reads KGHSH; CDR2 reads LQKENI. The CDR3 sequence: CASSPIGIGANVLTF. CDR3 DNA: TGTGCCAGCTCACCAATCGGTATTGGGGCCAACGTCCTGACTTTC.

This rearrangement joins TRBV14 to TRBJ1-4; D may be TRBD1 (6 bases). V dropped 3 bases and J dropped 6 bases, with 17 bases sitting between them. The CDR3 runs to 16 residues. Germline V gives CDR1 SGHDN, CDR2 FVKESK. DNA of the CDR3: TGTGCCAGCAGCCACCTCAACAGGGTTTCGGATGAAAAACTGTTTTTT. This encodes CASSHLNRVSDEKLFF.

The chain carries TRBV24-1 and TRBJ1-2, with 7 bases that match TRBD1. The CDR3 extends over 17 amino acids. The V and J ends lost 3 bases and 0 bases, in that order; junction bases with no gene match: 9. Per the germline V gene, CDR1 is KGHDR and CDR2 is SFDVKD. The CDR3 sequence: CATSDTGQASANYGYTF. The CDR3 DNA is TGTGCCACCAGTGATACCGGACAGGCGTCAGCTAACTATGGCTACACCTTC.

The chain links TRBV2 to TRBJ2-4, with 7 bases aligning to TRBD2. The CDR3 is made up of 15 amino acids. Germline V gene lookup returns CDR1 SNHLY and CDR2 FYNNEI. The V segment lost 1 base and the J segment 8 bases; nucleotides outside the gene matches: 8. Here the CDR3 reads CASSEVWEGRDIQYF. CDR3 nucleotides: TGTGCCAGCAGTGAAGTTTGGGAGGGGAGGGACATTCAGTACTTC.

J is TRBJ1-2 and V is TRBV10-3; 10 bases agree with TRBD1. Losses at the gene ends were 4 bases for V and 5 bases for J; bases not matched to a gene: 13. Germline V gene lookup returns CDR1 ENHRY and CDR2 SYGVKD. The CDR3 extends over 17 amino acids. The CDR3 loop reads CAISAGPTGTGVYGYTF. The CDR3 nucleotides are TGTGCCATCAGTGCCGGACCGACCGGGACAGGGGTATATGGCTACACCTTC.

The chain employs TRBV7-9 and TRBJ2-7; no clear D. CDR1 SEHNR and CDR2 FQNEAQ come from the germline V gene (reference sequence). Trimming shortened V by 3 bases and J by 0 bases, and 9 bases separated the two germline ends. CDR3 length: 14 amino acids. As DNA, the CDR3 is TGTGCCAGCAGCTTGATTGGAGACTCCTACGAGCAGTACTTC. Translation gives CASSLIGDSYEQYF.

The rearrangement uses TRBV19 and TRBJ2-5, with 8 bases fitting TRBD2. Germline CDR1 and CDR2: LNHDA and SQIVND (reference sequence). The CDR3 consists of 14 residues. V was clipped by 7 bases and J by 5 bases; unmatched bases: 9. The chain's CDR3 is CASTPGGPGETQYF. In DNA form, the CDR3 reads TGTGCCAGTACCCCGGGGGGGCCAGGGGAGACCCAGTACTTC.